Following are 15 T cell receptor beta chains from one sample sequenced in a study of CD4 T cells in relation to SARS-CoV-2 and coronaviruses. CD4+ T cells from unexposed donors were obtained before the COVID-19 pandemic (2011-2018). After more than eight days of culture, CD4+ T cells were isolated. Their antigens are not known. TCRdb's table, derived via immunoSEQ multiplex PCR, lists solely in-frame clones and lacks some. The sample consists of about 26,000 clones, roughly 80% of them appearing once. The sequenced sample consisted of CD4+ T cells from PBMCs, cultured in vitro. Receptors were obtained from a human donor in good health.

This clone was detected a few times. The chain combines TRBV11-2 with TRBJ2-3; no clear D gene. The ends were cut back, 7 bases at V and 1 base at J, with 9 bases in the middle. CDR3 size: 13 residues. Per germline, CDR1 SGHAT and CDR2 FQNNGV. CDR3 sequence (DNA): TGTGCCAGCACTCTTACGGGCACAGATACGCAGTATTTT. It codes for CASTLTGTDTQYF.

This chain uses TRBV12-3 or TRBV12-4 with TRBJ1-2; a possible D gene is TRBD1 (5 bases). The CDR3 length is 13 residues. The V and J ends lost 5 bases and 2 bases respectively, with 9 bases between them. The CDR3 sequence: CASSGTSNYGYTF. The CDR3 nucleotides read TGTGCCAGCAGTGGGACTTCCAACTATGGCTACACCTTC.

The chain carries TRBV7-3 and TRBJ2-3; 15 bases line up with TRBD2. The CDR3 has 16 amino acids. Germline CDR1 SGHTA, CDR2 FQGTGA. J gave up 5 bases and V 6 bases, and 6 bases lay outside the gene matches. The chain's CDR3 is CASSQGLAGGIDTQYF. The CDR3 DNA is TGTGCCAGCAGTCAAGGACTAGCGGGAGGGATAGATACGCAGTATTTT.

This CDR3 reads CASSPREGDEKLFF. The CDR3 DNA follows: TGTGCCAGCAGTCCCAGGGAGGGGGATGAAAAACTGTTTTTT. The chain carries TRBV6-4 and TRBJ1-4, with D possibly matching TRBD1 (6 bases). V lost 5 bases to trimming and J lost 6 bases, with 13 bases between them. Germline V gene sequence: CDR1 MRHNA, CDR2 SNTAGT. The CDR3 totals 14 residues.

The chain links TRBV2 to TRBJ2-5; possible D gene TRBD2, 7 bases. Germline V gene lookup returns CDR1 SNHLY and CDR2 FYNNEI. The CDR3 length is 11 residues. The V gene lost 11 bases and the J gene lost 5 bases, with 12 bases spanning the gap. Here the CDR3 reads CAGGGPETQYF. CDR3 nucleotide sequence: TGTGCCGGGGGGGGGCCTGAGACCCAGTACTTC.

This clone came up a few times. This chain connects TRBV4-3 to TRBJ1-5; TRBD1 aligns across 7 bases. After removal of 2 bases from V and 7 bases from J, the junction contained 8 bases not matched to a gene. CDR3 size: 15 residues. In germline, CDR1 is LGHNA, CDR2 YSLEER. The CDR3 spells CASSQQGGSGQPQHF. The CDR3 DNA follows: TGCGCCAGCAGCCAACAGGGGGGTTCAGGGCAGCCCCAGCATTTT.

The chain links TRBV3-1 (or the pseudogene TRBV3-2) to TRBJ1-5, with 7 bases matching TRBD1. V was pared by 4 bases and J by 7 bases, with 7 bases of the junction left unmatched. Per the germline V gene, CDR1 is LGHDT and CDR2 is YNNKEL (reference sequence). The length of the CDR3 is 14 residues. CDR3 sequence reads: CASSLAAGGQPQHF. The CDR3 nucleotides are TGTGCCAGCAGCCTGGCGGCAGGGGGACAGCCCCAGCATTTT.

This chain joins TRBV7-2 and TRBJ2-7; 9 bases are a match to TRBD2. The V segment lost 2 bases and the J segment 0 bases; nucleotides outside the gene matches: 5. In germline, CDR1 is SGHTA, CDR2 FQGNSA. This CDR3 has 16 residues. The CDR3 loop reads CASSLHSGGLSYEQYF. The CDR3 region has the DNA TGTGCCAGCAGCTTACACAGCGGGGGGCTCTCCTACGAGCAGTACTTC. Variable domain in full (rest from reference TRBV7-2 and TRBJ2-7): GAGVSQSPSNKVTEKGKDVELRCDPISGHTALYWYRQSLGQGLEFLIYFQGNSAPDKSGLPSDRFSAERTGGSVSTLTIQRTQQEDSAVYLCASSLHSGGLSYEQYFGPGTRLTVT.

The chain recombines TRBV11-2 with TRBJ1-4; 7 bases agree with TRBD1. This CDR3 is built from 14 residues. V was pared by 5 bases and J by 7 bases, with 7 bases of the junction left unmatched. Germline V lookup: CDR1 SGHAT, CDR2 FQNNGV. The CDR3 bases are TGTGCCAGCAGCCCCGGGGACAGCTCTGAAAAACTGTTTTTT. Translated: CASSPGDSSEKLFF.

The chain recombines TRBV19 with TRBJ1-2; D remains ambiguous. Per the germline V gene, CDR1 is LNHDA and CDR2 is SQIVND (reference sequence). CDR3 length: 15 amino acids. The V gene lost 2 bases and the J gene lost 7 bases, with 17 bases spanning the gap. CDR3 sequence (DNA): TGTGCCAGTAGTATACGGAGGACCCCTACGAGTGGCTACACCTTC. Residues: CASSIRRTPTSGYTF. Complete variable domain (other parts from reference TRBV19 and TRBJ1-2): DGGITQSPKYLFRKEGQNVTLSCEQNLNHDAMYWYRQDPGQGLRLIYYSQIVNDFQKGDIAEGYSVSREKKESFPLTVTSAQKNPTAFYLCASSIRRTPTSGYTFGSGTRLTVV.

The CDR3 region is CASSGRGREEAFF. CDR3 nucleotides: TGTGCCAGCAGTGGAAGGGGGCGGGAGGAAGCTTTCTTT. The chain recombines TRBV12-3 or TRBV12-4 with TRBJ1-1; 7 positions agree with TRBD1. The CDR3 has 13 residues. Trimming removed 5 bases from V and 8 bases from J; junction bases left unmatched: 8.

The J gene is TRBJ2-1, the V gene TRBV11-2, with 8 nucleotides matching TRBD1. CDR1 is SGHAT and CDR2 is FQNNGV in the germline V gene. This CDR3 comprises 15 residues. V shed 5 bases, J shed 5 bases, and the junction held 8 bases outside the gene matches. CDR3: CASSMTGVAHNEQFF. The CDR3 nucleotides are TGTGCCAGCAGCATGACAGGGGTAGCACACAATGAGCAGTTCTTC. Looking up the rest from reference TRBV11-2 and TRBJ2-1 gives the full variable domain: EAGVAQSPRYKIIEKRQSVAFWCNPISGHATLYWYQQILGQGPKLLIQFQNNGVVDDSQLPKDRFSAERLKGVDSTLKIQPAKLEDSAVYLCASSMTGVAHNEQFFGPGTRLTVL.

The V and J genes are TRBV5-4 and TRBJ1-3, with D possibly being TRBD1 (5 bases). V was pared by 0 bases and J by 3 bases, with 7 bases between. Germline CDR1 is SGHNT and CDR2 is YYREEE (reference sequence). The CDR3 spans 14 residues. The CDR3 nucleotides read TGTGCCAGCAGCTTGGGACAGAGTGGAAACACCATATATTTT. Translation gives CASSLGQSGNTIYF.

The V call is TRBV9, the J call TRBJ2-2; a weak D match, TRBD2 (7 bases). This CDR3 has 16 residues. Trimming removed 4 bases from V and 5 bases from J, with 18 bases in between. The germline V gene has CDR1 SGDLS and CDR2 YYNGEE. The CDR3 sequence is CASSPLAGEGTGELFF. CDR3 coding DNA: TGTGCCAGCAGCCCGCTGGCAGGGGAGGGAACCGGGGAGCTGTTTTTT.

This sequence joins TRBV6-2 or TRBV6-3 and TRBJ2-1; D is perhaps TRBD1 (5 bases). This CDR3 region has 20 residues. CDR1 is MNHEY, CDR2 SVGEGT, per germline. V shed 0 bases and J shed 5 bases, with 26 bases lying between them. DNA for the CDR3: TGTGCCAGCAGTTACTCTCGAAACCGGACCGCACGACAGCGTAACAATGAGCAGTTCTTC. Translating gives CASSYSRNRTARQRNNEQFF.